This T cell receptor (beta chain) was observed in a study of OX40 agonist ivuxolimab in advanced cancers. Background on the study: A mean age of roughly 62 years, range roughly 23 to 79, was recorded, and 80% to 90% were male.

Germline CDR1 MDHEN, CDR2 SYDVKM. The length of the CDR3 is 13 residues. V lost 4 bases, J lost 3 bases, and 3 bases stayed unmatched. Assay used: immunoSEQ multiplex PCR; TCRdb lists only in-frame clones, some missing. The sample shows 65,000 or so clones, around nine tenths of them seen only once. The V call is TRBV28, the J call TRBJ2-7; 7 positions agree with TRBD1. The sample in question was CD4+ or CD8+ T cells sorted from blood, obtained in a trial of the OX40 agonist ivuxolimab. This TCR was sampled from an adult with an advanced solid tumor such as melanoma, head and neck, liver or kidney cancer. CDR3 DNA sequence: TGTGCCAGCAGTTCTTACAGGGGCTACGAGCAGTACTTC. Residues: CASSSYRGYEQYF. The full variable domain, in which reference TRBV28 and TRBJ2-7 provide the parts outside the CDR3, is DVKVTQSSRYLVKRTGEKVFLECVQDMDHENMFWYRQDPGLGLRLIYFSYDVKMKEKGDIPEGYSVSREKKERFSLILESASTNQTSMYLCASSSYRGYEQYFGPGTRLTVT.